The present T cell receptor beta chain was sequenced within a study of blood T cell repertoires in COVID-19. Study-wide context: Both acute and convalescent COVID-19 samples were obtained from the United States, Italy and Spain. The cDNA or gDNA used as material had been derived from T cells, B-cell-depleted T cells, or PBMCs.

How the authors handled the data: Reference gene primers were amplified, and this amplification served to estimate nucleated cell counts. This table comes from immunoSEQ multiplex PCR, and its TCRdb copy is limited to in-frame clones, with some not included. D and trimming were read from the DNA, whereas the V and J calls and clone size are those reported in that table. The sample has roughly 290,000 clones; roughly 86% are singletons. V was pared by 4 bases and J by 0 bases, with 7 bases between. The CDR3 consists of 13 residues. Germline loops: CDR1 SEHNR, CDR2 FQNEAQ (reference sequence). The clonotype originates from a woman aged 25 to 39 who had recovered from COVID-19. This chain uses TRBV7-9 with TRBJ2-7, with D hard to call. The source material was peripheral blood. The CDR3 DNA reads TGTGCCAGCAGCTCCCCCGGCTCCTACGAGCAGTACTTC. This codes for CASSSPGSYEQYF. Filled out from reference TRBV7-9 and TRBJ2-7, the complete variable domain reads DTGVSQNPRHKITKRGQNVTFRCDPISEHNRLYWYRQTLGQGPEFLTYFQNEAQLEKSRLLSDRFSAERPKGSFSTLEIQRTEQGDSAMYLCASSSPGSYEQYFGPGTRLTVT.